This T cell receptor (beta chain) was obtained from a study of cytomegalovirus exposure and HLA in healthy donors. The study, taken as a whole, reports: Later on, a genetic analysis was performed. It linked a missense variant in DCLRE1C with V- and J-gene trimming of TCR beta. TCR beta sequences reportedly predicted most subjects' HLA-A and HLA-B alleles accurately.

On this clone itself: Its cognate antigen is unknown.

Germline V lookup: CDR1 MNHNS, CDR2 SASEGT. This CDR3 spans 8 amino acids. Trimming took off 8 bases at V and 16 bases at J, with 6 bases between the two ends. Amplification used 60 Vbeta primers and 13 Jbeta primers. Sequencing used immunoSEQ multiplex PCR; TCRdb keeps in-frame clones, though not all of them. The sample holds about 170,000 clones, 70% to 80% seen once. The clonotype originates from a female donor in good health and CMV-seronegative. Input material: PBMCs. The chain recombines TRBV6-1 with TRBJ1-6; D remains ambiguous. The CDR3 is CASLQLHF. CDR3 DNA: TGTGCCAGCTTACAGCTCCACTTT.